This T cell receptor beta chain was retrieved from a study of T-cell memory formation after mild COVID-19. Background on the study: There were largely donor-specific TCR clusters.

General study results and limits: Contracting CD4+ clones lay largely in CM and EM, with CD8+ ones residing in EMRA. Cross-reactive memory seemingly joined, as some responding clones were found in pre-infection memory.

Constant-segment primers and 5'RACE yielded cDNA libraries for TCR alpha and TCR beta, each carrying sample barcodes and UMIs. TCRdb analysed the 5' RACE reads with MiXCR anew, one entry per CDR3 protein. The table lists approximately 60,000 distinct CDR3 sequences, 9% to 9.5% of them singletons. As concerns this clonotype: Its antigen is currently unknown.

Germline V gives CDR1 SEHNR, CDR2 FQNEAQ (reference sequence). The CDR3 consists of 15 residues. J was trimmed by 4 bases and V by 1 base; bases with no gene match: 5. Sequencing input: PBMCs or a T cell subset sorted from them (not recorded which). This rearrangement joins TRBV7-9 to TRBJ1-2; the match to TRBD1 covers 8 bases. The clonotype originates from a man aged 18 to 29 who had mild COVID-19 (a few samples of this study predate the infection). Cell type and time point are not known. This CDR3 reads CASSLGPTGVYGYTF. The CDR3 bases are TGTGCCAGCAGCTTAGGCCCGACAGGGGTCTATGGCTACACCTTC.